This TCR beta chain was sequenced for a study of T cell changes during pregnancy in multiple sclerosis (dated by TCRdb to the late 2010s). Broadly, across the study: The study examined how the T cell repertoire changed over the course of pregnancy in women with multiple sclerosis.

CDR1 and CDR2, per the germline V gene, are SGHRS and YFSETQ. The CDR3 sequence holds 15 residues, the cysteine and phenylalanine included. Only CDR3 DNA remains: 45 bases, in frame from the first base. Trimming costs V 0 bases and J 5 bases, and their ends lie 11 bases apart. This clone was counted a single time. Its specific antigen is unknown. Per-base qualities were not stored, and no clone one base away is much larger. The sample contains more than one DNA sequence encoding this CDR3. Library preparation was by the immunoSEQ multiplex PCR assay. The clones in this table, taken by TCRdb from immuneACCESS, are in-frame only. Not every clone is retained; where verified, under half of the shortfall comes from an unresolved V gene, and the cause of the rest is unknown. The sample table lists some 100,000 clones, roughly 90% of them with a count of one. The ten top clones hold less than 2% of the sample.

Here the sequenced sample was peripheral blood, taken after pregnancy. The clonotype was recovered from a female donor with multiple sclerosis, enrolled in a pregnancy study. The chain was built from TRBV5-1 and TRBJ2-2; the D segment could be TRBD1, given 5 matching bases. For the CDR3, the sequence is CASSLDGRDTGELFF. The DNA reads TGCGCCAGCAGCTTGGACGGCAGGGATACCGGGGAGCTGTTTTTT.